A selection of T cell receptor beta chains follows, all from one sample in a study of early T cells in non-severe SARS-CoV-2 infection. Via MiXCR, TCRdb re-called the 5' RACE reads, giving one row per CDR3 protein. The sample shows about 83,000 distinct CDR3 sequences, roughly 10% of them seen only once. Source: whole blood, taken at baseline. Receptors were obtained from an adult who was a healthcare worker with PCR-confirmed SARS-CoV-2 infection or an uninfected control (not recorded which). CDR3s include the opening cysteine and the closing phenylalanine or tryptophan. D genes are given only for firm matches. A row's size may be missing; if present it is once, few, many or a size class.

few	TRBV11-2	TRBJ2-3	TRBD2	16	TGTGCCAGCAGCTTGGCTCTAGCGGGAGGGGCAGATACGCAGTATTTT	CASSLALAGGADTQYF
NA	TRBV20-1	TRBJ2-4	NA	10	TGCAGTGCTAGAGACAACATTCAGTACTTC	CSARDNIQYF
NA	TRBV18	TRBJ2-3	NA	18	TGTGCCAGCTCACCACTTCCGGGGCGAGGGCCCAGCACAGATACGCAGTATTTT	CASSPLPGRGPSTDTQYF
NA	TRBV19	TRBJ2-7	NA	13	TGTGCCAGTAGTCCCGGGACAACCTACGAGCAGTACTTC	CASSPGTTYEQYF
NA	TRBV27	TRBJ2-1	NA	13	TGTGCCAGCAGTCTCCGCTCCTACAATGAGCAGTTCTTC	CASSLRSYNEQFF
many	TRBV24-1	TRBJ1-5	NA	12	TGTGCCACCAGTGGTCCCGGGTCAATTATGCATTTT	CATSGPGSIMHF
NA	TRBV12-3/TRBV12-4	TRBJ2-3	TRBD2	15	TGTGCCAGCAGTTCTAAGGTGGGAGGGGTAGATACGCAGTATTTT	CASSSKVGGVDTQYF
NA	TRBV7-2	TRBJ1-2	TRBD1	14	TGTGCCAGCAGCCCGGGACAGGGGGGGCCGAGCTACACCTTC	CASSPGQGGPSYTF
few	TRBV27	TRBJ2-5	TRBD1	14	TGTGCCAGCAGTCTCCGGACAGGAGGAGAGACCCAGTACTTC	CASSLRTGGETQYF
NA	TRBV10-3	TRBJ1-1	NA	13	TGTGCCATCAGTTCCGCAGCGAACACTGAAGCTTTCTTT	CAISSAANTEAFF
NA	TRBV13	TRBJ2-5	NA	12	TGTGCCAGCAGCTTAAATGGAGAGACCCAGTACTTC	CASSLNGETQYF
few	TRBV5-1	TRBJ1-5	NA	13	TGCGCCAGCAGCACGGACGGCAATCAGCCCCAGCATTTT	CASSTDGNQPQHF
many	TRBV6-2/TRBV6-3	TRBJ1-5	NA	14	TGTGCCAGCAGTTACTCGACAGCTAATCAGCCCCAGCATTTT	CASSYSTANQPQHF
many	TRBV27	TRBJ2-1	NA	18	TGTGCCAGCAGTTTACAGGGGGCGGGAGGGCCTTCCTACAATGAGCAGTTCTTC	CASSLQGAGGPSYNEQFF
many	TRBV12-3/TRBV12-4	TRBJ2-5	NA	13	TGTGCCAGCAGTTTTGCTGGGGGACGGACCCAGTACTTC	CASSFAGGRTQYF
few	TRBV2	TRBJ2-5	TRBD1	14	TGTGCCAGCAATAGGGACAGGGGAAGAGAGACCCAGTACTTC	CASNRDRGRETQYF
few	TRBV11-2	TRBJ2-2	TRBD2	16	TGTGCCAGCAGCTCGGGACTAGCGGCGAACACCGGGGAGCTGTTTTTT	CASSSGLAANTGELFF
many	TRBV5-4	TRBJ1-4	NA	14	TGTGCCAGCAGCTTCAGCCCAACTAATGAAAAACTGTTTTTT	CASSFSPTNEKLFF
NA	TRBV7-6	TRBJ2-3	NA	14	TGTGCCAGCAGCTTAGCGGCTTTGACAGATACGCAGTATTTT	CASSLAALTDTQYF
few	TRBV7-9	TRBJ2-7	TRBD1	13	TGTGCCAGCAGCTTAGCAGGGGGCAGCGAGCAGTACTTC	CASSLAGGSEQYF
NA	TRBV5-1	TRBJ2-7	NA	13	TGCGCCAGCAGCTTGCCTAGCACGGCGGAGCAGTACTTC	CASSLPSTAEQYF
many	TRBV7-2	TRBJ1-6	TRBD1	14	TGTGCCAGCGCCCCCGGGACAGTCAATTCACCCCTCCACTTT	CASAPGTVNSPLHF
NA	TRBV30	TRBJ2-3	NA	17	TGTGCCTGGAGTGTACGTTTTAGCGGAGCTAGCACAGATACGCAGTATTTT	CAWSVRFSGASTDTQYF
NA	TRBV7-9	TRBJ2-7	NA	11	TGTGCCAGCAGCACAGGGTACGAGCAGTACTTC	CASSTGYEQYF
NA	TRBV20-1	TRBJ1-4	TRBD1	13	TGCAGTGCTCTGGGACAGCTTAATGAAAAACTGTTTTTT	CSALGQLNEKLFF
few	TRBV7-6	TRBJ2-1	TRBD2	14	TGTGCCAGCAGCTTATGGGAGGGCCGGGATGAGCAGTTCTTC	CASSLWEGRDEQFF
few	TRBV20-1	TRBJ1-4	TRBD1	13	TGCAGTGCCTACGGGACAGGCTATGAAAAACTGTTTTTT	CSAYGTGYEKLFF
many	TRBV6-6	TRBJ1-5	NA	15	TGTGCCAGCAGTTACCAAGACAGAAGCAATCAGCCCCAGCATTTT	CASSYQDRSNQPQHF
NA	TRBV6-2/TRBV6-3	TRBJ2-3	TRBD2	12	TGTGCCAGCAGTTATCCGGGACTAGCGGGTTATTTT	CASSYPGLAGYF
NA	TRBV12-3/TRBV12-4	TRBJ2-7	NA	13	TGTGCCAGCAGTTTGGTCGTTGCAGACGGGCAGTACTTC	CASSLVVADGQYF
few	TRBV27	TRBJ2-7	NA	15	TGTGCCAGCAGTTTAAGGGGAGGCTTCTCCTACGAGCAGTACTTC	CASSLRGGFSYEQYF
few	TRBV6-2/TRBV6-3	TRBJ2-1	TRBD2	18	TGTGCCAGCAGTTTACGGAGACTAGCGGGAGGGAGGTACAATGAGCAGTTCTTC	CASSLRRLAGGRYNEQFF
NA	TRBV6-1	TRBJ1-6	NA	13	TGTGCCAGCAGTGAAGGGGGCGGGACACCCCTCCACTTT	CASSEGGGTPLHF
few	TRBV3-1	TRBJ1-6	NA	15	TGTGCCAGCAGCCAAGAAGGGACGTATAATTCACCCCTCCACTTT	CASSQEGTYNSPLHF
many	TRBV4-1	TRBJ2-5	TRBD2	14	TGCGCCAGCAGTCGGACTAGCGGGACGGAGACCCAGTACTTC	CASSRTSGTETQYF
many	TRBV28	TRBJ2-7	TRBD2	14	TGTGCCAGCAGTTTACTAGCGGGAGGGTACGAGCAGTACTTC	CASSLLAGGYEQYF
few	TRBV9	TRBJ2-1	TRBD2	15	TGTGCCAGCAGCGTAGACAGCGGGAGTGCTAATGAGCAGTTCTTC	CASSVDSGSANEQFF
NA	TRBV4-2	TRBJ2-3	TRBD1	15	TGTGCCAGCAGCCATGGGACAGGGGAAACAGATACGCAGTATTTT	CASSHGTGETDTQYF
few	TRBV6-1	TRBJ1-2	NA	15	TGTGCCAGCAGTGGGGGGGCAGGGACGACCTATGGCTACACCTTC	CASSGGAGTTYGYTF
few	TRBV10-3	TRBJ2-2	TRBD2	16	TGTGCCATCAGTGGCCCAGTAGCGGGCAACACCGGGGAGCTGTTTTTT	CAISGPVAGNTGELFF
NA	TRBV24-1	TRBJ2-3	TRBD1	15	TGTGCCACCAGTGACGCGGCAGAGGACAGGGATACGCAGTATTTT	CATSDAAEDRDTQYF
NA	TRBV6-2/TRBV6-3	TRBJ2-7	TRBD2	16	TGTGCCAGCAGTTTCAGGGCACTAGCGGCGATCAACGAGCAGTACTTC	CASSFRALAAINEQYF
few	TRBV18	TRBJ2-5	TRBD1	14	TGTGCCAGCTCACGGGACAGAACCCAAGAGACCCAGTACTTC	CASSRDRTQETQYF
many	TRBV7-2	TRBJ1-2	NA	14	TGTGCCAGCAGGAGTGGGGGGTCGCACTATGGCTACACCTTC	CASRSGGSHYGYTF
NA	TRBV6-2/TRBV6-3	TRBJ2-1	NA	14	TGTGCCAGTTTACGGGAGCGCTCCTACAATGAGCAGTTCTTC	CASLRERSYNEQFF
many	TRBV18	TRBJ2-3	NA	16	TGTGCCAGCTCACCCCTAGCAGGGGCTAGCACAGATACGCAGTATTTT	CASSPLAGASTDTQYF